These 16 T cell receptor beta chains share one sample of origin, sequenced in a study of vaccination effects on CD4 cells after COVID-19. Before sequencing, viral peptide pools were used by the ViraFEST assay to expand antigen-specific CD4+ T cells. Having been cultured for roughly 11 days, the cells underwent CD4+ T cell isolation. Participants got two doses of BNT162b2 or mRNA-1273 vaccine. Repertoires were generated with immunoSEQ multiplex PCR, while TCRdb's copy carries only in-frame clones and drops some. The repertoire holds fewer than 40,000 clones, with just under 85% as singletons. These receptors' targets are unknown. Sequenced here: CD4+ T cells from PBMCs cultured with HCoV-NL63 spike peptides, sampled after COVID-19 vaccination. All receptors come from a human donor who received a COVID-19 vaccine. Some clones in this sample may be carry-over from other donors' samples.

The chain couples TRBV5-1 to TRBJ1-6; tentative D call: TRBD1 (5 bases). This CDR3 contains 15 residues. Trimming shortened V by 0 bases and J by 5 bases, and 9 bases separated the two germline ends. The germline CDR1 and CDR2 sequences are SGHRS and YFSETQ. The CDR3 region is CASSLVGGDNSPLHF. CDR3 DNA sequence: TGCGCCAGCAGCTTGGTCGGAGGGGATAATTCACCCCTCCACTTT.

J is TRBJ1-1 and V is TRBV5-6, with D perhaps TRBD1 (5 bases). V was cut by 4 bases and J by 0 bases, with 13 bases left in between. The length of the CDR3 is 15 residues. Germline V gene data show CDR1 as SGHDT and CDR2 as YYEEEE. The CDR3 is CASSPGPFMNTEAFF. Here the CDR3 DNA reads TGTGCCAGCAGCCCGGGGCCCTTCATGAACACTGAAGCTTTCTTT.

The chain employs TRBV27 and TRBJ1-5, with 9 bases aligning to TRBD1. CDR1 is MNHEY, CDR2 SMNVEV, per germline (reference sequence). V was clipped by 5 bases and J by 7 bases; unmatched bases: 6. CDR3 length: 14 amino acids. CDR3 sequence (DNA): TGTGCCAGCAGTCCCGGGACAGGGTACCAGCCCCAGCATTTT. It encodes CASSPGTGYQPQHF.

CDR3 bases: TGTGCCAGCAGTTTAGGAAGTCGAAACACTGAAGCTTTCTTT. Amino acid sequence: CASSLGSRNTEAFF. This chain joins TRBV28 and TRBJ1-1; unclear D gene. The CDR3 consists of 14 residues. Trimming shortened V by 2 bases and J by 2 bases, and 9 bases separated the two germline ends. Germline-derived CDR1 and CDR2 are MDHEN and SYDVKM.

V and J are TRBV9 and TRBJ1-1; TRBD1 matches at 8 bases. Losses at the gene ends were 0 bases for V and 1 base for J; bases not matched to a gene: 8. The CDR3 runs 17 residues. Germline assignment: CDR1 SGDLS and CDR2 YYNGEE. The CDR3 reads CASSVGQGADWNTEAFF. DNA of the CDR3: TGTGCCAGCAGCGTAGGGCAGGGGGCAGATTGGAACACTGAAGCTTTCTTT.

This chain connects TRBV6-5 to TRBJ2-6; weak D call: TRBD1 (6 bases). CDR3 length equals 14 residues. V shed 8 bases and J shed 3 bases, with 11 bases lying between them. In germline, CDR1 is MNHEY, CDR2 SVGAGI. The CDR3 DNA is TGTGCCAGCCTGTCGACAGGTGGGGCCAACGTCCTGACTTTC. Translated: CASLSTGGANVLTF.

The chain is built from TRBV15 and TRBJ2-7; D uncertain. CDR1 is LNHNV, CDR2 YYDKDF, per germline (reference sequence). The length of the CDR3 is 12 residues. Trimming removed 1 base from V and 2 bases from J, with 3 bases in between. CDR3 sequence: CATSRGPYEQYV. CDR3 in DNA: TGTGCCACCAGCAGAGGACCCTACGAGCAGTACGTC.

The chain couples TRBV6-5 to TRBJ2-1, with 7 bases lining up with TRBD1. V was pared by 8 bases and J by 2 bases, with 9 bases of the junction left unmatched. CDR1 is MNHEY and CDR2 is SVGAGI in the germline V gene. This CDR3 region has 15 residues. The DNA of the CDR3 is TGTGCCAGCGCTCCCTCCGGGACAGCCTACAATGAGCAGTTCTTC. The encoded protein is CASAPSGTAYNEQFF.

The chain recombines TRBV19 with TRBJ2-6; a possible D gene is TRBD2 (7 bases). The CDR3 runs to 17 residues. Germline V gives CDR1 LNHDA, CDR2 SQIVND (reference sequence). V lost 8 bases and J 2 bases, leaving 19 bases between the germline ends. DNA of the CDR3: TGTGCCAGTCTTCGGGGGGCCAGGGCGCCTGGGGCCAACGTCCTGACTTTC. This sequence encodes CASLRGARAPGANVLTF.

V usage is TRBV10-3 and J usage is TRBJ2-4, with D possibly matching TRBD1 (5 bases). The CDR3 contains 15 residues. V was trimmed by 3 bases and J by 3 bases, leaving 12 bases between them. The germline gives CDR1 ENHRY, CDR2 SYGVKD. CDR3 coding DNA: TGTGCCATCAGTGATGGGTCAGGGAACAAAAACATTCAGTACTTC. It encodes CAISDGSGNKNIQYF.

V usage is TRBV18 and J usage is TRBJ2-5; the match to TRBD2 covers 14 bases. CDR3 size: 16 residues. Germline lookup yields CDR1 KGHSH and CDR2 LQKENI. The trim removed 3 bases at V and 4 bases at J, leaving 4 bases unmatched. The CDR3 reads CASSPAGLAGVETQYF. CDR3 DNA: TGTGCCAGCTCACCGGCGGGACTAGCGGGGGTAGAGACCCAGTACTTC.

Here the CDR3 reads CATQRNTEAFF. Written as DNA, the CDR3 is TGTGCCACCCAGAGGAACACTGAAGCTTTCTTT. The chain couples TRBV28 to TRBJ1-1; D uncertain. CDR1 is MDHEN and CDR2 is SYDVKM in the germline V gene. This CDR3 comprises 11 residues. V was shortened by 10 bases and J by 1 base, with 7 bases between the two germline ends. The whole variable domain, filled in from reference TRBV28 and TRBJ1-1, reads DVKVTQSSRYLVKRTGEKVFLECVQDMDHENMFWYRQDPGLGLRLIYFSYDVKMKEKGDIPEGYSVSREKKERFSLILESASTNQTSMYLCATQRNTEAFFGQGTRLTVV.

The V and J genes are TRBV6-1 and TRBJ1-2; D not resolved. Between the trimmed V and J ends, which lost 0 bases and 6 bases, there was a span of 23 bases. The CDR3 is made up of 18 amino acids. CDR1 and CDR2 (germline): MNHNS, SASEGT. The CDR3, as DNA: TGTGCCAGCAGTGAAGCGTATCTGCGGGCAGGCCTAAGGGATGGCTACACCTTC. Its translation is CASSEAYLRAGLRDGYTF.

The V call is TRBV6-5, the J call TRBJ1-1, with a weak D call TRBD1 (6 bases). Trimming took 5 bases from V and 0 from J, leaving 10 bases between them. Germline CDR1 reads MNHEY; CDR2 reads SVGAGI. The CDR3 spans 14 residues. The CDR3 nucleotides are TGTGCCAGCAGTCGTCGACAGGTGAACACTGAAGCTTTCTTT. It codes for CASSRRQVNTEAFF.

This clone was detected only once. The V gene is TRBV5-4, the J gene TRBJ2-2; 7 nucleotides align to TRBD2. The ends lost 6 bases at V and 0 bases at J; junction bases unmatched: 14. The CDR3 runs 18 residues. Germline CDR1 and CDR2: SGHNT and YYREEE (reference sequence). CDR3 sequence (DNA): TGTGCCAGCAACATCGGGGGGTCGGGAGCCGCGAACACCGGGGAGCTGTTTTTT. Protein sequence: CASNIGGSGAANTGELFF.

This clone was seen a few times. In DNA form, the CDR3 reads TGTGCCAGCAGCCCACTTCTAGGGAACACTGAAGCTTTCTTT. This codes for CASSPLLGNTEAFF. The J gene is TRBJ1-1, the V gene TRBV11-2; D not resolved. The CDR3 extends over 14 amino acids. The germline V gene has CDR1 SGHAT and CDR2 FQNNGV. Trimming removed 5 bases at V and 1 base at J, with 11 bases between. Full variable domain (rest looked up from reference TRBV11-2 and TRBJ1-1): EAGVAQSPRYKIIEKRQSVAFWCNPISGHATLYWYQQILGQGPKLLIQFQNNGVVDDSQLPKDRFSAERLKGVDSTLKIQPAKLEDSAVYLCASSPLLGNTEAFFGQGTRLTVV.